The clone carrying this TCR beta chain is labeled as medium-sized. The antigen is unknown. Other DNA sequences from this sample encode an identical CDR3 as well. CDR3 length equals 15 residues. Germline V gives CDR1 SNHLY, CDR2 FYNNEI. V lost 4 bases, J lost 5 bases, and 8 bases stayed unmatched. The sample originates from a study of OX40 agonist ivuxolimab in advanced cancers. Overall study findings and caveats: Expanded peripheral T-cell antigen specificity went undetermined.

The method was immunoSEQ multiplex PCR; TCRdb's version includes in-frame clones alone and lacks a portion of them. The sample contains some 32,000 clones, over 80% of which appear only once. Autoimmune disease history or systemic immunosuppression disqualified patients. This chain links TRBV2 with TRBJ2-7; 10 positions agree with TRBD1. This sequence was found in an adult with an advanced solid tumor such as melanoma, head and neck, liver or kidney cancer. The sample was CD4+ or CD8+ T cells sorted from blood, taken in a trial of the OX40 agonist ivuxolimab. In DNA form, the CDR3 reads TGTGCCAGCAGTGTCTGGACAGGGGGGAGGAACGAGCAGTACTTC. Translation: CASSVWTGGRNEQYF.